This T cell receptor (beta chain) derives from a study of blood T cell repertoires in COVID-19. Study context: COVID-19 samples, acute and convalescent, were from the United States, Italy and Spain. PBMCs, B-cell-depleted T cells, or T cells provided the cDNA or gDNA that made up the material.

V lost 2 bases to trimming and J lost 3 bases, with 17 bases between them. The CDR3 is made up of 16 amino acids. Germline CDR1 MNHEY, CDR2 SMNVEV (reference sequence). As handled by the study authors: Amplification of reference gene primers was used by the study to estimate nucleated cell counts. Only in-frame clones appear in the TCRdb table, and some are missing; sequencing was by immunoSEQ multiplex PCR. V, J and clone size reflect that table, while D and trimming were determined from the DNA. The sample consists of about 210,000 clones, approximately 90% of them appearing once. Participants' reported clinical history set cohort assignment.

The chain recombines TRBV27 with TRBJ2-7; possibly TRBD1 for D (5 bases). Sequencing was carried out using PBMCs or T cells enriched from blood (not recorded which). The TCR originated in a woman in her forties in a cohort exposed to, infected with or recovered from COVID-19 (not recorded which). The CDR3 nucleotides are TGTGCCAGCAGTTTAACACCAGGGCCTTCGGACTACGAGCAGTACTTC. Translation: CASSLTPGPSDYEQYF.